The 7 T cell receptor beta chains listed next were all sequenced from one sample in a study of blood T cell repertoires in COVID-19 (dated by TCRdb to 2019 to 2021). The library was built by means of the immunoSEQ multiplex PCR assay. Drawn from immuneACCESS, this table holds only the in-frame rearrangements with V and J called that TCRdb kept. Clones are partly lost; checked studies trace under half to an unresolved V gene and leave the rest unexplained. The sample profile shows 150,000 to 200,000 clones; more than 80% of them were found once. Approximately 2.9% of the sample is in the top ten clones. Sequencing used peripheral blood. The source is a man in his fifties or sixties with acute or convalescent COVID-19.

The CDR3 nucleotides are TGTGCCAGCAGCCGCCTTCGAGGGGGGGACCGAGAGACCCAGTACTTC. Protein sequence: CASSRLRGGDRETQYF. This chain connects TRBV3-1 (or the pseudogene TRBV3-2) to TRBJ2-5, with D perhaps TRBD2 (7 bases). Germline assignment: CDR1 LGHDT and CDR2 YNNKEL (reference sequence). CDR3 length: 16 amino acids. V was shortened by 4 bases and J by 4 bases, with 19 bases between the two germline ends.

This chain uses TRBV5-1 with TRBJ1-3; maybe TRBD1 (5 bases). Looked up from germline, CDR1 is SGHRS and CDR2 is YFSETQ. This CDR3 contains 14 residues. V dropped 4 bases and J dropped 4 bases, with 12 bases sitting between them. The CDR3 protein is CASSGGTRGNTIYF. The DNA of the CDR3 is TGCGCCAGCAGCGGCGGGACCCGGGGAAACACCATATATTTT. The whole variable domain, filled in from reference TRBV5-1 and TRBJ1-3, reads KAGVTQTPRYLIKTRGQQVTLSCSPISGHRSVSWYQQTPGQGLQFLFEYFSETQRNKGNFPGRFSGRQFSNSRSEMNVSTLELGDSALYLCASSGGTRGNTIYFGEGSWLTVV.

The chain links TRBV5-8 to TRBJ2-1; perhaps TRBD2 as D (6 bases). The CDR3 has 15 amino acids. The V and J ends lost 0 bases and 4 bases respectively, with 11 bases between them. Germline V gene lookup returns CDR1 SGHTS and CDR2 YDEGEE. The CDR3 nucleotides are TGTGCCAGCAGCTTGGGTCGGCGGGATTACAATGAGCAGTTCTTC. Translated, it gives CASSLGRRDYNEQFF. Looking up the rest from reference TRBV5-8 and TRBJ2-1 gives the full variable domain: EAGVTQSPTHLIKTRGQQATLRCSPISGHTSVYWYQQALGLGLQFLLWYDEGEERNRGNFPPRFSGRQFPNYSSELNVNALELEDSALYLCASSLGRRDYNEQFFGPGTRLTVL.

The rearrangement links TRBV2 to TRBJ2-2; TRBD1 might be the D (5 bases). Germline loops: CDR1 SNHLY, CDR2 FYNNEI. This CDR3 has 15 residues. Deletions cut 5 bases from V and 0 bases from J, with 10 bases between. The DNA of the CDR3 is TGTGCCAGCAGTAAGACAGAAGCGAACACCGGGGAGCTGTTTTTT. Translation: CASSKTEANTGELFF.

CDR3 sequence: CASRPTSGGFGDEQFF. CDR3 in DNA: TGTGCCAGCAGGCCGACTAGCGGGGGGTTTGGGGATGAGCAGTTCTTC. The gene calls are TRBV7-8 and TRBJ2-1, with TRBD2 identical over 13 bases. Germline V gene sequence: CDR1 SGHVS, CDR2 FQNEAQ. The V gene end was trimmed by 6 bases and the J gene end by 8 bases; junction bases not matched to a gene: 10. The CDR3 extends over 16 amino acids.

The chain is built from TRBV30 and TRBJ1-6; D not resolved. The CDR3 length is 13 residues. Germline V gene sequence: CDR1 GTSNPN, CDR2 SVGIG (reference sequence). Trimming shortened V by 3 bases and J by 8 bases, and 11 bases separated the two germline ends. CDR3 amino acids: CAWRVDTYSPLHF. Here the CDR3 DNA reads TGTGCCTGGAGGGTAGATACCTATTCACCCCTCCACTTT.

The chain recombines TRBV4-1 with TRBJ1-2; D gene ambiguous. This CDR3 contains 16 residues. CDR1 MGHRA and CDR2 YSYEKL come from the germline V gene. Trimming removed 1 base at V and 7 bases at J, with 19 bases between. The CDR3 reads CASSQGDRGALGGYTF. The CDR3 nucleotides read TGCGCCAGCAGCCAAGGGGATCGGGGAGCCTTAGGTGGCTACACCTTC.